The 6 T cell receptor beta chains below were found in one sample sequenced in a study of blood T cells in healthy people across ages (dated by TCRdb to the mid-2010s). The library was built by means of 5' RACE. Sequenced using an Illumina HiSeq 2500. A second roughly 7 to 11 cycle PCR used a sample-barcoded 5' primer and a J-beta primer mix. Using fastp at Q25 and MiXCR, TCRdb reprocessed the public reads and kept productive beta chains. Rows are combined by CDR3 protein, so each entry shows the most common genes and DNA. In this sample the table shows about 1,400,000 distinct CDR3 sequences, around 55% of which occur a single time. More than 6% of the sample belongs to the ten largest clones. Source material: blood. The receptor source for this set is a man between 18 and 29 years old in good health.

The chain employs TRBV10-2 and TRBJ1-2; no reliable D call. This CDR3 region has 13 residues. Trimming removed 2 bases at V and 2 bases at J, with 6 bases between. Germline V gene lookup returns CDR1 WSHSY and CDR2 SAAADI. The CDR3 loop reads CASSEQLNYGYTF. The CDR3 DNA reads TGCGCCAGCAGTGAGCAGTTGAACTATGGCTACACCTTC.

The rearrangement uses TRBV30 and TRBJ2-1, with D possibly being TRBD1 (5 bases). From germline, CDR1 is GTSNPN and CDR2 SVGIG (reference sequence). V lost 3 bases and J lost 6, with 9 bases in between. This CDR3 is built from 12 residues. CDR3 nucleotides: TGTGCCTGGAGCAGGGTGGTCAATGAGCAGTTCTTC. This sequence encodes CAWSRVVNEQFF.

This clonotype was seen only a few times. The chain carries TRBV5-1 and TRBJ2-4; 11 positions agree with TRBD2. Unmatched junction bases numbered 7, after V lost 3 bases and J lost 5 bases. This CDR3 is 16 amino acids long. Germline CDR1 reads SGHRS; CDR2 reads YFSETQ. The CDR3 DNA reads TGCGCCAGCAGCTCCGTAGCGGGAGGGCCCCAAAACATTCAGTACTTC. Its protein product is CASSSVAGGPQNIQYF.

This clonotype appeared a few times. The chain recombines TRBV21-1 with TRBJ2-5; TRBD1 is taken as the D call from the table, unchecked against the DNA. TRBV21-1 counts as a pseudogene. This CDR3 comprises 17 residues. CDR3 in amino acids: CASSLIGTGRPGETQYF. Written as DNA, the CDR3 is TGTGCCAGCAGTCTAATCGGGACAGGGCGTCCGGGCGAGACCCAGTACTTC.

In DNA, the CDR3 is TGTGCCAGCGAGGGGGAGGGAATGAACACTGAAGCTTTCTTT. This encodes CASEGEGMNTEAFF. The chain has TRBV6-2 or TRBV6-3 and TRBJ1-1, with D possibly being TRBD1 (6 bases). CDR1 MNHEY and CDR2 SVGEGT come from the germline V gene. This CDR3 spans 14 amino acids. V shed 8 bases and J shed 0 bases, with 13 bases lying between them.

DNA of the CDR3: TGTGCCAGCAGTGACACGAAGTCCTACAATGAGCAGTACTTC. Residues: CASSDTKSYNEQYF. The chain recombines TRBV2 with TRBJ2-5; D unclear. The CDR3 runs 14 residues. V gave up 3 bases and J gave up 11 bases, with 19 bases separating them. Germline V gene lookup returns CDR1 SNHLY and CDR2 FYNNEI.